This TCR beta chain was captured in a study of PD-1 blockade in classical Hodgkin lymphoma. Sequencing was performed with immunoSEQ multiplex PCR; in TCRdb, only in-frame clones are kept and a portion is missing. The table includes roughly 27,000 clones, around 92% detected once. For this clone: What it binds is not known.

The CDR3 extends over 13 amino acids. CDR1 is SGHRS, CDR2 YFSETQ, per germline. V lost 5 bases and J lost 5, with 14 bases in between. Findings and limits, study-wide: Healthy donors were reported to have higher baseline TCR diversity than newly diagnosed patients.

Time point in this sample: newly diagnosed, previously untreated cHL patient sample. Isolation of CD4+ T cells from thawed PBMCs was performed by magnetic negative selection. Sequences were obtained from CD4+ T cells from blood. This receptor was taken from a human donor with classical Hodgkin lymphoma. The chain is built from TRBV5-1 and TRBJ2-7; possibly TRBD2 for D (5 bases). The CDR3 spells CASRRAVNHEQYF. The CDR3 nucleotides are TGCGCCAGCAGGAGGGCAGTAAACCACGAGCAGTACTTC.